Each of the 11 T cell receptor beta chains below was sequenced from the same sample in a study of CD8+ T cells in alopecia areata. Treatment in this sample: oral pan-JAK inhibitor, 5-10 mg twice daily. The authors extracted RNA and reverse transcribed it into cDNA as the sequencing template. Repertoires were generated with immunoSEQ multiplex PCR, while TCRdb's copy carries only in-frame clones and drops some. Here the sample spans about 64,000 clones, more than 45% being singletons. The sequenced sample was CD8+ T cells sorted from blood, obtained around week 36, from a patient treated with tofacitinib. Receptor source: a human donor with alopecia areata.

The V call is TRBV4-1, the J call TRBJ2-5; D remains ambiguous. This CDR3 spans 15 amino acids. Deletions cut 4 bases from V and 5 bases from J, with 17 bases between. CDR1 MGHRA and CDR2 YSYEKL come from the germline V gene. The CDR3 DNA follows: TGCGCCAGCAGCCTCCTCTTGGAGCTCTGGGAGACCCAGTACTTC. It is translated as CASSLLLELWETQYF.

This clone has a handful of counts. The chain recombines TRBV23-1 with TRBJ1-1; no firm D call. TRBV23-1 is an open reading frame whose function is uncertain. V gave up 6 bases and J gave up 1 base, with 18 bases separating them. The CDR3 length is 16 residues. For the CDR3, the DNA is TGCGCCAGCAGCCCACCTGGGCCGGGAGGGAACACTGAAGCTTTCTTT. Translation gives CASSPPGPGGNTEAFF.

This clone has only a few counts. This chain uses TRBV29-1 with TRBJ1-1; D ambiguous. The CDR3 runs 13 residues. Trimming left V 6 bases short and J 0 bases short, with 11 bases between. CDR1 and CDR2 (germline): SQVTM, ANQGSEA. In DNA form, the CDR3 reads TGCAGCGTGACAATGGCACTGAACACTGAAGCTTTCTTT. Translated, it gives CSVTMALNTEAFF.

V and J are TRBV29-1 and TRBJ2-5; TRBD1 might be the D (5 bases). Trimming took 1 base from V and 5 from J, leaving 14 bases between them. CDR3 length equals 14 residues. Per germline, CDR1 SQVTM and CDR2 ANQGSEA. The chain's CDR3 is CSVEARQTAETQYF. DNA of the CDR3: TGCAGCGTTGAAGCTAGGCAGACAGCGGAGACCCAGTACTTC.

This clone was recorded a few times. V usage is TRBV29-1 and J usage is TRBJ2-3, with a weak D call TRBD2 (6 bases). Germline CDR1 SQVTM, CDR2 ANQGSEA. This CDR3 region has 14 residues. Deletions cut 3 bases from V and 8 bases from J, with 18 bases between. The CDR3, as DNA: TGCAGCGTTGAGGGCGCGGGGCCCCGGGGTACGCAGTATTTT. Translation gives CSVEGAGPRGTQYF.

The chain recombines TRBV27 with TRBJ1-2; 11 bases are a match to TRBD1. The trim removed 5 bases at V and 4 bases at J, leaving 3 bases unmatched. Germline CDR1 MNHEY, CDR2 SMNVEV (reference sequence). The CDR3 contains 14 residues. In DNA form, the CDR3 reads TGTGCCAGCAGTCCGGGACAGGGGGGCTATGGCTACACCTTC. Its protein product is CASSPGQGGYGYTF.

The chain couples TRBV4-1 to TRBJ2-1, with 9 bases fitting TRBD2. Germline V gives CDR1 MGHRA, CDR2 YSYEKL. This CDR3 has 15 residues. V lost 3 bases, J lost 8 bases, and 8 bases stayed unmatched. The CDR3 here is CASSHRTSELDEQFF. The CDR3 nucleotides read TGCGCCAGCAGCCATCGGACTAGCGAGCTCGATGAGCAGTTCTTC.

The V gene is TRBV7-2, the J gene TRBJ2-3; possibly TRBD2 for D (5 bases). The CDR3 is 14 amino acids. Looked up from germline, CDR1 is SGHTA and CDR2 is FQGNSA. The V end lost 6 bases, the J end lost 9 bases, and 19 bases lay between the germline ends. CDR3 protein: CASRPTSEPLTQYF. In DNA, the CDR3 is TGTGCCAGCAGACCTACTAGTGAACCCCTCACGCAGTATTTT. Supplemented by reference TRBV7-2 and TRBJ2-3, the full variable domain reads GAGVSQSPSNKVTEKGKDVELRCDPISGHTALYWYRQSLGQGLEFLIYFQGNSAPDKSGLPSDRFSAERTGGSVSTLTIQRTQQEDSAVYLCASRPTSEPLTQYFGPGTRLTVL.

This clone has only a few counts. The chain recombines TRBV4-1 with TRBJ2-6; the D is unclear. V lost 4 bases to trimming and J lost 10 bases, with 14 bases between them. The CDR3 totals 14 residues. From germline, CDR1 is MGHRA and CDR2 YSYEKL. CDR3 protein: CASSPGRHPNVLTF. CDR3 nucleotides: TGCGCCAGCAGCCCTGGACGCCATCCAAACGTCCTGACTTTC.

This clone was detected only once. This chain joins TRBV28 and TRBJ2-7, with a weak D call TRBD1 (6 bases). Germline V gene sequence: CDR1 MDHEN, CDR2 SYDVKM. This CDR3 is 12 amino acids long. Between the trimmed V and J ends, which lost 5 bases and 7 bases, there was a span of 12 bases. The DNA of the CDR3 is TGTGCCAGCAGTCGTAGACAGGTAGAGCAGTACTTC. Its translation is CASSRRQVEQYF.

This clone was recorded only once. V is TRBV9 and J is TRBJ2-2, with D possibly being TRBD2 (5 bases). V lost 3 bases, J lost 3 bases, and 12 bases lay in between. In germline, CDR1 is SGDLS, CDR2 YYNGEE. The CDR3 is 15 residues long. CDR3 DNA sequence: TGTGCCAGCAGCGAGCCAACGAGGGACACCGGGGAGCTGTTTTTT. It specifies CASSEPTRDTGELFF. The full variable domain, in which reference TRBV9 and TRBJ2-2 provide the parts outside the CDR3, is DSGVTQTPKHLITATGQRVTLRCSPRSGDLSVYWYQQSLDQGLQFLIQYYNGEERAKGNILERFSAQQFPDLHSELNLSSLELGDSALYFCASSEPTRDTGELFFGEGSRLTVL.